The 8 T cell receptor beta chains reported below all come from one sample, sequenced in a study of shared clonotypes between healthy human individuals. Measured with immunoSEQ multiplex PCR; TCRdb has only the in-frame clones, and not every one. Among 2 million to 2.5 million clones, 85% to 95% were seen once, and the ten largest hold 0.37%. Sample: naive CD4+ T cells from PBMCs. The subset: CD45RA+ positively selected. Source of these receptors: a man aged 18 to 29 in good health. Some clones in this sample may be carry-over from other donors' samples.

J is TRBJ2-1 and V is TRBV2; no clear D gene. V lost 5 bases and J 0 bases, leaving 11 bases between the germline ends. The CDR3 spans 15 residues. Germline values: CDR1 SNHLY, CDR2 FYNNEI. CDR3 sequence (DNA): TGTGCCAGCAGTCTTCAAACGAGCTCCTACAATGAGCAGTTCTTC. Translating gives CASSLQTSSYNEQFF. Looking up the rest from reference TRBV2 and TRBJ2-1 gives the full variable domain: EPEVTQTPSHQVTQMGQEVILRCVPISNHLYFYWYRQILGQKVEFLVSFYNNEISEKSEIFDDQFSVERPDGSNFTLKIRSTKLEDSAMYFCASSLQTSSYNEQFFGPGTRLTVL.

V is TRBV19 and J is TRBJ2-1; D gene ambiguous. CDR1 is LNHDA and CDR2 is SQIVND in the germline V gene (reference sequence). With 3 bases removed from V and 0 bases from J, the gap between germline ends came to 12 bases. The CDR3 totals 16 residues. CDR3 sequence: CASSIGLGYSYNEQFF. In DNA form, the CDR3 reads TGTGCCAGTAGTATTGGGCTAGGTTACTCCTACAATGAGCAGTTCTTC.

Turning to this clone: Other nucleotide sequences from this sample produce the same CDR3. V gene TRBV25-1 combines with J gene TRBJ1-1, with 7 bases identical to TRBD1. This CDR3 is 13 amino acids long. Germline assignment: CDR1 MGHDK and CDR2 SYGVNS. With V trimmed by 0 bases and J by 5 bases, 0 bases remained unmatched. CDR3 bases: TGTGCCAGCAGTGAATACAGGGGGACTGAAGCTTTCTTT. It yields the protein CASSEYRGTEAFF.

The rearrangement links TRBV5-1 to TRBJ2-1; TRBD2 might be the D (6 bases). In germline, CDR1 is SGHRS, CDR2 YFSETQ. CDR3 length: 17 residues. V dropped 0 bases and J dropped 0 bases, with 13 bases sitting between them. The CDR3 sequence is CASSLARDWDSYNEQFF. The CDR3, as DNA: TGCGCCAGCAGCTTGGCCAGGGACTGGGACTCCTACAATGAGCAGTTCTTC.

The genes are TRBV9 and TRBJ2-5; D possibly corresponds to TRBD2 (5 bases). The CDR3 is 20 amino acids. The germline gives CDR1 SGDLS, CDR2 YYNGEE. V was shortened by 3 bases and J by 4 bases, with 31 bases between the two germline ends. CDR3 region: CASSGFSSLGRSGVLETQYF. CDR3 sequence (DNA): TGTGCCAGCAGCGGCTTCTCGTCCTTGGGGAGATCTGGAGTCCTAGAGACCCAGTACTTC. Full variable domain (rest looked up from reference TRBV9 and TRBJ2-5): DSGVTQTPKHLITATGQRVTLRCSPRSGDLSVYWYQQSLDQGLQFLIQYYNGEERAKGNILERFSAQQFPDLHSELNLSSLELGDSALYFCASSGFSSLGRSGVLETQYFGPGTRLLVL.

The chain links TRBV5-4 to TRBJ1-2; TRBD1 matches at 10 bases. Germline trimming cut 4 bases from V and 8 bases from J; bases unmatched to any gene: 8. CDR3 length equals 14 residues. Per germline, CDR1 SGHNT and CDR2 YYREEE (reference sequence). This CDR3 reads CASSGGSGQGGYTF. In DNA, the CDR3 is TGTGCCAGCAGCGGTGGCTCGGGACAGGGGGGCTACACCTTC.

The rearrangement uses TRBV5-1 and TRBJ2-7; 10 bases line up with TRBD2. J gave up 4 bases and V 4 bases, and 5 bases lay outside the gene matches. Germline-derived CDR1 and CDR2 are SGHRS and YFSETQ. The CDR3 spans 14 residues. For the CDR3, the DNA is TGCGCCAGCAGCCGGCAGCGGGAGGGTTACGAGCAGTACTTC. Its protein product is CASSRQREGYEQYF.

The chain couples TRBV4-1 to TRBJ2-2; 13 bases align to TRBD2. The V gene end was trimmed by 5 bases and the J gene end by 6 bases; junction bases not matched to a gene: 6. Per the germline V gene, CDR1 is MGHRA and CDR2 is YSYEKL. The CDR3 has 16 residues. For the CDR3, the DNA is TGCGCCAGCAGCTTACGGACTAGCGGGAGTCCCGGGGAGCTGTTTTTT. Protein product: CASSLRTSGSPGELFF.